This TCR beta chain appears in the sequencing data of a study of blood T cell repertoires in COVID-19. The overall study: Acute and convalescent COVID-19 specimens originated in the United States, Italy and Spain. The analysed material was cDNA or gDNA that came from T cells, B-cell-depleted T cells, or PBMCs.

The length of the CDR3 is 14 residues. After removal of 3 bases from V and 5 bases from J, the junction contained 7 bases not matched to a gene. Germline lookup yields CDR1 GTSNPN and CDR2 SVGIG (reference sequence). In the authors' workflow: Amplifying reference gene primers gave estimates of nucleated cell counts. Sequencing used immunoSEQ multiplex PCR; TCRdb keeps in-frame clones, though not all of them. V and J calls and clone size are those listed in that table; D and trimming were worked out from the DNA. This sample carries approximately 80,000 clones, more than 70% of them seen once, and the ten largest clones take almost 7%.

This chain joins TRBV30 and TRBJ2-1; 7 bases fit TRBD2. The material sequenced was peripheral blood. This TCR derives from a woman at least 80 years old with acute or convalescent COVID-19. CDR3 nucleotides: TGTGCCTGGAGAAGGCCGGGACTAAACAATGAGCAGTTCTTC. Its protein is CAWRRPGLNNEQFF.